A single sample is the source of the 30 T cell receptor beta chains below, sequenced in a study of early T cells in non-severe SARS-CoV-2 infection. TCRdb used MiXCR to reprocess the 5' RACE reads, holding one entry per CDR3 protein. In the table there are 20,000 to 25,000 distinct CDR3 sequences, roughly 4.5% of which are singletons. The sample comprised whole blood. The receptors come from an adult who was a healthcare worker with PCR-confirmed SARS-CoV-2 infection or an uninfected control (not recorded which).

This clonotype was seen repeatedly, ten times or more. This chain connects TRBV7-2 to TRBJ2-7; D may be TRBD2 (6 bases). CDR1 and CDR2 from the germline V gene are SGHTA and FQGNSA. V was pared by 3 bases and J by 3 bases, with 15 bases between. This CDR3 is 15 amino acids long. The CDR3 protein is CASSFYWEVGYEQYF. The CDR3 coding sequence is TGTGCCAGCAGCTTTTATTGGGAGGTGGGCTACGAGCAGTACTTC.

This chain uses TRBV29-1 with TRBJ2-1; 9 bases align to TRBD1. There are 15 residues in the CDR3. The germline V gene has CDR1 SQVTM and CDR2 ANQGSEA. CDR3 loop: CAYTGGQGPYNEQFF. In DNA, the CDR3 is TGCGCTTACACCGGCGGACAGGGGCCGTACAATGAGCAGTTCTTC.

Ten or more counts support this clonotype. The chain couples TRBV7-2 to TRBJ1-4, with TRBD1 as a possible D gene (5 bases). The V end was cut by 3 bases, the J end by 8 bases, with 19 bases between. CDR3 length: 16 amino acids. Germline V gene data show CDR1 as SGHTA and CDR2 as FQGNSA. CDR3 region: CASSFQGSGGPEKLFF. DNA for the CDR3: TGTGCCAGCAGCTTCCAGGGCTCCGGGGGACCCGAAAAACTGTTTTTT.

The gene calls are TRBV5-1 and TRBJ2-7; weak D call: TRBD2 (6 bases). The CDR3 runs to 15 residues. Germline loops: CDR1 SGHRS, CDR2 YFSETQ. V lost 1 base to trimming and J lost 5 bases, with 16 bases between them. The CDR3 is CASSLRAAGSDEQYF. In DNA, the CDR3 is TGCGCCAGCAGCTTGCGGGCCGCGGGAAGCGACGAGCAGTACTTC.

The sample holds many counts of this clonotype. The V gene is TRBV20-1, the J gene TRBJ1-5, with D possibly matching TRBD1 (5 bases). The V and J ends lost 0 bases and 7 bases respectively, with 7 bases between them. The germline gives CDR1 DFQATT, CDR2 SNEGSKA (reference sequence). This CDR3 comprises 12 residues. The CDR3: CSAREGGQPQHF. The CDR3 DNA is TGCAGTGCTAGAGAGGGGGGGCAGCCCCAGCATTTT.

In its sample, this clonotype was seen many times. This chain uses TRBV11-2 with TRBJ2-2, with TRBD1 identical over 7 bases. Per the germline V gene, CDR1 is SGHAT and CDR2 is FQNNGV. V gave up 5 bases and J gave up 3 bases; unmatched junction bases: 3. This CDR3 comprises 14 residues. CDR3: CASSRDRDTGELFF. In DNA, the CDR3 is TGTGCCAGCAGCCGGGACAGAGACACCGGGGAGCTGTTTTTT. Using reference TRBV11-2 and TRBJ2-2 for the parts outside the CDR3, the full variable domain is EAGVAQSPRYKIIEKRQSVAFWCNPISGHATLYWYQQILGQGPKLLIQFQNNGVVDDSQLPKDRFSAERLKGVDSTLKIQPAKLEDSAVYLCASSRDRDTGELFFGEGSRLTVL.

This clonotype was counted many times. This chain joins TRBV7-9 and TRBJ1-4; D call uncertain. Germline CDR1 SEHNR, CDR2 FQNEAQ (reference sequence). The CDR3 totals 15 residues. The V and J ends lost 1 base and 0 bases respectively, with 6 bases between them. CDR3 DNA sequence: TGTGCCAGCAGCTTAGGGAAGACAACTAATGAAAAACTGTTTTTT. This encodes CASSLGKTTNEKLFF. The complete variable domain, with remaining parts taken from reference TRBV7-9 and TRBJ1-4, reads DTGVSQNPRHKITKRGQNVTFRCDPISEHNRLYWYRQTLGQGPEFLTYFQNEAQLEKSRLLSDRFSAERPKGSFSTLEIQRTEQGDSAMYLCASSLGKTTNEKLFFGSGTQLSVL.

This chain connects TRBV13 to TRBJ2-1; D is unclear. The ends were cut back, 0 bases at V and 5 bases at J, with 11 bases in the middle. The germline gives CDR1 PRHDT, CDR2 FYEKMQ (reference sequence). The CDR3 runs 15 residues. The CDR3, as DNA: TGTGCCAGCAGCTTAGGGTTGGGCAGCGACAATGAGCAGTTCTTC. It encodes CASSLGLGSDNEQFF.

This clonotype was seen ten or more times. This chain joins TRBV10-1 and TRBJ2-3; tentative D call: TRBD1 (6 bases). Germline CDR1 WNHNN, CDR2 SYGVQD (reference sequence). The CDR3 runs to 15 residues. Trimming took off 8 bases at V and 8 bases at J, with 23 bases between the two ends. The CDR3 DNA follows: TGCGCCAGCTCATACAGGGTAGAGGGGACGGGTACGCAGTATTTT. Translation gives CASSYRVEGTGTQYF.

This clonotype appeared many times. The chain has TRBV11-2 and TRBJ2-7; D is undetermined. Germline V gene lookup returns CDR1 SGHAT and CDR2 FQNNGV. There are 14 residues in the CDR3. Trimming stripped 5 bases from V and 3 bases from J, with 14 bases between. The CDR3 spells CASSLGLRLYEQYF. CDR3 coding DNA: TGTGCCAGCAGCCTCGGTCTGCGCCTCTACGAGCAGTACTTC. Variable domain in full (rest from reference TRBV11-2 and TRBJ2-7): EAGVAQSPRYKIIEKRQSVAFWCNPISGHATLYWYQQILGQGPKLLIQFQNNGVVDDSQLPKDRFSAERLKGVDSTLKIQPAKLEDSAVYLCASSLGLRLYEQYFGPGTRLTVT.

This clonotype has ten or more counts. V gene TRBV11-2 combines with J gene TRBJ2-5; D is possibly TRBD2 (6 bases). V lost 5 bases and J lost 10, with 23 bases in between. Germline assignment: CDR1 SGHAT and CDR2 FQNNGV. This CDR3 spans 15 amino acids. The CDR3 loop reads CASSHGGAPGSDQYF. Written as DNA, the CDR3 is TGTGCCAGCAGCCACGGGGGAGCCCCGGGGAGTGACCAGTACTTC.

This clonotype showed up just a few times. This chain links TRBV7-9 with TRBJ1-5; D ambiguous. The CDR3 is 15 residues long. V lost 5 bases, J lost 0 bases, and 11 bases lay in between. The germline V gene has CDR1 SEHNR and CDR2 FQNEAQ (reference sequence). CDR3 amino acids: CASSDALYSNQPQHF. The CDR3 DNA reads TGTGCCAGCAGCGATGCTCTTTATAGCAATCAGCCCCAGCATTTT.

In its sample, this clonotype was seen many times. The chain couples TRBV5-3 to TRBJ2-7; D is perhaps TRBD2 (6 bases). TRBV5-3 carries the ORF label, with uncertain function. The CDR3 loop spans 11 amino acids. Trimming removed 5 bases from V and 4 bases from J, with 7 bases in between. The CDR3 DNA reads TGTGCCAGAAGAGGGACTTACGAGCAGTACTTC. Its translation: CARRGTYEQYF.

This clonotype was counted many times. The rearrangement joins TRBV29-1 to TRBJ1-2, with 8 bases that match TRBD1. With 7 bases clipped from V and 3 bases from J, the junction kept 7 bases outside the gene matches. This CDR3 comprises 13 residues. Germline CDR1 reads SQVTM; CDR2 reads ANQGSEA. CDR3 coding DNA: TGCAGCGCCGGACAGGGAGGACACTATGGCTACACCTTC. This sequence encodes CSAGQGGHYGYTF.

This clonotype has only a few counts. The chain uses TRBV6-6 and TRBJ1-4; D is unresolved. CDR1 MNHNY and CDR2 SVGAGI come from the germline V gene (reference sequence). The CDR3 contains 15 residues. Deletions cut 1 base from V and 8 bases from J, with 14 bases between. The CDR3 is CASSYFSGGGEKLFF. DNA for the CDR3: TGTGCCAGCAGTTACTTTTCGGGCGGAGGGGAAAAACTGTTTTTT.

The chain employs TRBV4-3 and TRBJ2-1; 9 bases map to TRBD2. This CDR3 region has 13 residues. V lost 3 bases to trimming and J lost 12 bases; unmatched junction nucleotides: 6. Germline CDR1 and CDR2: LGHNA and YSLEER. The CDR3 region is CASSQGLALGQFF. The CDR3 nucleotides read TGCGCCAGCAGCCAGGGACTAGCCCTCGGGCAGTTCTTC.

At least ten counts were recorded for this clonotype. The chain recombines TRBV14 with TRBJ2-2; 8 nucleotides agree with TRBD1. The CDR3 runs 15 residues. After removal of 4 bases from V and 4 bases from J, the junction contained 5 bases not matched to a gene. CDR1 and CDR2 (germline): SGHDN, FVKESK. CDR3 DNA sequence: TGTGCCAGCAGCCTTAGGGGACAGGCCACCGGGGAGCTGTTTTTT. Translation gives CASSLRGQATGELFF.

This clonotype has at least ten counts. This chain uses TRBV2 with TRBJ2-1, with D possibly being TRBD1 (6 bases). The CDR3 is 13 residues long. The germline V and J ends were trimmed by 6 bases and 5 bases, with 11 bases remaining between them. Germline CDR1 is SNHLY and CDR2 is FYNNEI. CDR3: CASRNRVDNEQFF. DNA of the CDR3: TGTGCCAGCAGAAACAGGGTGGACAATGAGCAGTTCTTC.

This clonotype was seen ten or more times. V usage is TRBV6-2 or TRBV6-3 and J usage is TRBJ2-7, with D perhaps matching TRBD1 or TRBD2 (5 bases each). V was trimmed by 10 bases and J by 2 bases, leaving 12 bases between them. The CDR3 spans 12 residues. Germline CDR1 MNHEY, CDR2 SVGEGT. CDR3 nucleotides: TGTGCCACGGGGCGGGTAACCTACGAGCAGTACTTC. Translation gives CATGRVTYEQYF.

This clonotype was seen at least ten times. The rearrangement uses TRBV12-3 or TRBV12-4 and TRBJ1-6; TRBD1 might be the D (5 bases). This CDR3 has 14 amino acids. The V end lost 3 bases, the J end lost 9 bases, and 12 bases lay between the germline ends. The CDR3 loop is CASSFPGGSSPLHF. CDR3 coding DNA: TGTGCCAGCAGTTTCCCCGGGGGGAGTTCACCCCTCCACTTT.

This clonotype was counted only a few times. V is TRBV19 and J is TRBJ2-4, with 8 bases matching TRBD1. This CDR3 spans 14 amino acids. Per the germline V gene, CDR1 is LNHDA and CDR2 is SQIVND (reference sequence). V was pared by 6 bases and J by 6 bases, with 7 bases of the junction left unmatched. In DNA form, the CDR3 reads TGTGCCAGTAGAACAGGGGGAGGAAGAAACATTCAGTACTTC. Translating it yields CASRTGGGRNIQYF.

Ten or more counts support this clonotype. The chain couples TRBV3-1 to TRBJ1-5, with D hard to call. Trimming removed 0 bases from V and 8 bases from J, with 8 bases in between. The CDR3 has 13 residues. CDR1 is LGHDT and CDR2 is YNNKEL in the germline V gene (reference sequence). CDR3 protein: CASSQEWAEPQHF. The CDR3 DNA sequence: TGTGCCAGCAGCCAAGAGTGGGCGGAGCCCCAGCATTTT.

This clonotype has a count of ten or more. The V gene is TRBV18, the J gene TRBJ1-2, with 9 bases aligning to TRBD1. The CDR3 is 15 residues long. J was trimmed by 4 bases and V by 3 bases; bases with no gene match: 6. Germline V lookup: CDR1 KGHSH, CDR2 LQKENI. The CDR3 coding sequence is TGTGCCAGCTCACCGAACCGACAGGGGGGCTATGGCTACACCTTC. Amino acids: CASSPNRQGGYGYTF.

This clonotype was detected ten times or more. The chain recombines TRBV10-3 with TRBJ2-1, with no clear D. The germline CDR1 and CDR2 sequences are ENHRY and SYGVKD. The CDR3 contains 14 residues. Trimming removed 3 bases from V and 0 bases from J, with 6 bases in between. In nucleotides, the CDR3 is TGTGCCATCAGTGACTCGAGCTCCTACAATGAGCAGTTCTTC. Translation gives CAISDSSSYNEQFF.

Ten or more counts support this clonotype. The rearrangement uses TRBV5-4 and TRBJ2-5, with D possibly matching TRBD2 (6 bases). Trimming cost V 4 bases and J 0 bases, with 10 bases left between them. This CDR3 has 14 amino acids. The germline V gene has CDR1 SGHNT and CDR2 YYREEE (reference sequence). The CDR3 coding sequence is TGTGCCAGCAGCCAAGGGACTTACCAAGAGACCCAGTACTTC. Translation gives CASSQGTYQETQYF.

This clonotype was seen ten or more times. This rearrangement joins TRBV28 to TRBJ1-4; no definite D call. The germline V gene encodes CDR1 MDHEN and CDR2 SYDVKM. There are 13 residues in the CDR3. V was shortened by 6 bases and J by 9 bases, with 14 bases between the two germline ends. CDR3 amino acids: CASRWAGDKKLFF. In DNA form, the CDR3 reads TGTGCCAGCAGATGGGCGGGTGATAAAAAACTGTTTTTT.

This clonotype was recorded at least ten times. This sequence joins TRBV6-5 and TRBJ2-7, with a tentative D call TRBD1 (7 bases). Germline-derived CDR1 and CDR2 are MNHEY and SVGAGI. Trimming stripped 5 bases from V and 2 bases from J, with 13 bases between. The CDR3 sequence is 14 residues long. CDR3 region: CASSQGDLTYEQYF. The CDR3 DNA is TGTGCCAGCAGTCAGGGGGACTTGACCTACGAGCAGTACTTC.

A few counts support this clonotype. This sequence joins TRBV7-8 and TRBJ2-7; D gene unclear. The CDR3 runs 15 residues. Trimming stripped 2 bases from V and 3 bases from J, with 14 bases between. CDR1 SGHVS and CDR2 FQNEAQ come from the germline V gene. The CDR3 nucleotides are TGTGCCAGCAGCTTAAGGGCGGCTTTTCACTACGAGCAGTACTTC. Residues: CASSLRAAFHYEQYF.

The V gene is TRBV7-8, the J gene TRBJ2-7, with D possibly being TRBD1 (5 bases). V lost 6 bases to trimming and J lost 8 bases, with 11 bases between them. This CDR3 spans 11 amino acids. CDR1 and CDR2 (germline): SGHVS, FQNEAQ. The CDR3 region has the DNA TGTGCCAGCAGGGAAGGGGATAAGCAGTACTTC. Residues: CASREGDKQYF.

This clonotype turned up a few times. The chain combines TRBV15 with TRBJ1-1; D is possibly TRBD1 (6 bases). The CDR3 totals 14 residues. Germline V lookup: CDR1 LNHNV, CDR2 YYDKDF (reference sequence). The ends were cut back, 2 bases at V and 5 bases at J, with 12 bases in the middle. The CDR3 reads CATSRRTVETEAFF. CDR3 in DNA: TGTGCCACCAGCAGACGGACAGTGGAGACTGAAGCTTTCTTT.